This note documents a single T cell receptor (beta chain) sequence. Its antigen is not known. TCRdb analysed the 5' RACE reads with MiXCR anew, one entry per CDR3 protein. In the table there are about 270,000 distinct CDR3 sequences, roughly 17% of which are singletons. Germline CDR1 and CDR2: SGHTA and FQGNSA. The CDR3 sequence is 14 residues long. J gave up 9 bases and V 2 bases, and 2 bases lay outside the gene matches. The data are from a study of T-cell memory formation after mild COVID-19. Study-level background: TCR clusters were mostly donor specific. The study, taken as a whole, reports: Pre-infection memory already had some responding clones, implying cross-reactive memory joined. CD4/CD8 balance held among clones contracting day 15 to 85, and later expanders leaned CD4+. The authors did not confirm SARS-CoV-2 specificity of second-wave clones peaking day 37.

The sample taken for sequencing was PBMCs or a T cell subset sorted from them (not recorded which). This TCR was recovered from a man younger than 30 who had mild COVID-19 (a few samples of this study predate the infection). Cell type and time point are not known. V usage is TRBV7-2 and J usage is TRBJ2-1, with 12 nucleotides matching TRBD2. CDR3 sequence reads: CASSLLAGGREQFF. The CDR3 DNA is TGTGCCAGCAGCTTACTAGCGGGGGGGCGTGAGCAGTTCTTC.